This T cell receptor beta chain came from a study of OX40 agonist ivuxolimab in advanced cancers. Whole-study context: The diagnoses of dose-escalation patients were hepatocellular carcinoma, melanoma, renal cell or head and neck cancer.

Autoimmune disease history or systemic immunosuppression barred patients. Per germline, CDR1 SGHRS and CDR2 YFSETQ. The V and J ends lost 4 bases and 3 bases respectively, with 5 bases between them. CDR3 size: 11 residues. Sequencing used immunoSEQ multiplex PCR; TCRdb keeps in-frame clones, though not all of them. The table records over 35,000 clones, 85% to 90% of them present only once. This clonotype was sampled from an adult with an advanced solid tumor such as melanoma, head and neck, liver or kidney cancer. The gene calls are TRBV5-1 and TRBJ2-7; D is unclear. Source: CD4+ or CD8+ T cells sorted from blood, taken in a trial of the OX40 agonist ivuxolimab. The CDR3 here is CASSELYEQYF. In nucleotides, the CDR3 is TGCGCCAGCAGCGAACTCTACGAGCAGTACTTC.